The present T cell receptor beta chain was sequenced within a study of metastatic and nonmetastatic thyroid tumors. Overall study context: Where malignant and benign thyroid patients were concerned, repertoires were compared across blood and tumor or nodule tissue.

Patients underwent thyroid surgery, and none had received any treatment before it. Overall study results and limits: Malignant thyroid tumors reportedly had TCR beta diversity that was significantly higher than in benign nodules, in blood and tumor.

Germline V lookup: CDR1 DFQATT, CDR2 SNEGSKA (reference sequence). V lost 0 bases and J lost 1, with 6 bases in between. The CDR3 length is 13 residues. Note on this clone: Its antigen remains unknown.

Authors' data handling: Using the CDR3 differences seen across clinicopathological groups, the authors built a distant-metastasis classifier for papillary thyroid cancer, which was meant to discriminate distant-metastatic patients. With MiXCR, TCRdb called clones anew from the PCR reads. It is TCRdb's table, rather than the study itself, that gives the V and J calls and clone size. Of 20,000 or so clones listed, 30% to 35% are singletons. The sequence was collected from a female donor with papillary thyroid cancer or a benign thyroid nodule (not recorded which). Some clones in this sample may be carry-over from other donors' samples. The V and J genes are TRBV20-1 and TRBJ1-1; D not resolved. The sequenced material came from adjacent normal tissue. The DNA of the CDR3 is TGCAGTGCTAGAGATCTGCAGAACACTGAAGCTTTCTTT. Translating gives CSARDLQNTEAFF.